The following is a T cell receptor (beta chain) sequence with its context. The assay was immunoSEQ multiplex PCR, and TCRdb's table has in-frame clones only and misses some. The top ten hold around 4.2% of the sample, which has about 81,000 clones, approximately 75% seen once. Germline CDR1 is LNHDA and CDR2 is SQIVND (reference sequence). The CDR3 extends over 16 amino acids. Trimming at V came to 0 bases and at J to 2 bases, leaving 4 bases not matched to a gene. This record belongs to a study of blood T cell repertoires in COVID-19. Overall study context: Both acute and convalescent COVID-19 samples were obtained from the United States, Italy and Spain.

The sequence derives from a woman aged 50 to 65 with acute or convalescent COVID-19. The sample comprised peripheral blood. V gene TRBV19 combines with J gene TRBJ2-3, with TRBD2 identical over 8 bases. CDR3 region: CASSIDSGANTDTQYF. As DNA, the CDR3 is TGTGCCAGTAGTATAGATAGCGGGGCTAACACAGATACGCAGTATTTT. Looking up the rest from reference TRBV19 and TRBJ2-3 gives the full variable domain: DGGITQSPKYLFRKEGQNVTLSCEQNLNHDAMYWYRQDPGQGLRLIYYSQIVNDFQKGDIAEGYSVSREKKESFPLTVTSAQKNPTAFYLCASSIDSGANTDTQYFGPGTRLTVL.